This T cell receptor delta chain was captured in a study of DNA immune sequencing with unique molecular identifiers. Study-level background: The sample holds FACS-enriched γδ T cells from PBMC. Around 100 ng enriched γδ T-cell DNA was sequenced versus approximately 1.1 ug non-enriched DNA.

Study-level points and caveats: Healthy donor TRD clonotypes most often used TRDV2 joined to TRDJ1.

J lost 7 bases, V lost 0 bases, and 9 bases had no gene match. Germline CDR1 and CDR2: GEAIGNYY and EKD. The CDR3 spans 15 residues. With regard to this clone: The antigen is not known. This likely reflects a read error, since a far larger clone is one base away.

All 8 TRDV and 4 TRDJ genes were targeted in 32-plex amplification of genomic DNA. A 12-nucleotide UMI was added during three to four barcoding PCR cycles before adapter PCR. TCRdb re-called the multiplex PCR reads through CATT. The sample holds approximately 690 delta-chain clones, roughly an eighth seen once. The sequence was collected from a human donor in good health. Sequencing was done on a sample of gamma-delta T cells from PBMCs. The rearrangement links TRDV2 to TRDJ1; 8 bases agree with TRDD3. CDR3 sequence (DNA): TGTGCCTGTGACACCCGGGGGGATAAGGGCGCTAAACTCATCTTT. Amino acids: CACDTRGDKGAKLIF.